This TCR beta chain was sequenced during a study of OX40 agonist ivuxolimab in advanced cancers. The CDR3 loop spans 18 amino acids. Looked up from germline, CDR1 is LNHDA and CDR2 is SQIVND (reference sequence). The V gene end was trimmed by 9 bases and the J gene end by 0 bases; junction bases not matched to a gene: 16. Generated by immunoSEQ multiplex PCR, the TCRdb table keeps only in-frame clones and is missing some. The sample contains tens of thousands of clones, over 75% of which appear only once. The V call is TRBV19, the J call TRBJ1-5; 8 nucleotides match TRBD1. The TCR comes from an adult with an advanced solid tumor such as melanoma, head and neck, liver or kidney cancer. The sample consisted of CD4+ or CD8+ T cells sorted from blood, taken in a trial of the OX40 agonist ivuxolimab. CDR3 sequence (DNA): TGTGCCAGCCAAGTCTTGGACAGGGCAACTGATAGCAATCAGCCCCAGCATTTT. Protein sequence: CASQVLDRATDSNQPQHF.